The 5 T cell receptor beta chains reported below all come from one sample, sequenced in a study of T cell repertoires in cytomegalovirus infection. Each CDR3 protein is one row after TCRdb ran MiXCR on the reads. This table has about 310,000 distinct CDR3 sequences, roughly 15% appearing once. Sequences were obtained from PBMCs. These receptors were taken from a human donor in good health (CMV status not recorded). Some clones in this sample may be carry-over from other donors' samples.

The chain recombines TRBV20-1 with TRBJ1-1, with 9 bases that match TRBD1. CDR3 length: 13 amino acids. V dropped 4 bases and J dropped 4; count of bases not matched to a gene: 4. The germline CDR1 and CDR2 sequences are DFQATT and SNEGSKA (reference sequence). The CDR3 is CSAKQGASTEAFF. CDR3 bases: TGCAGTGCTAAACAGGGGGCGAGCACTGAAGCTTTCTTT.

This clonotype was detected only a few times. The gene calls are TRBV27 and TRBJ1-4; D gene uncertain. The germline V gene encodes CDR1 MNHEY and CDR2 SMNVEV (reference sequence). Trimming cost V 4 bases and J 6 bases, with 15 bases left between them. This CDR3 is built from 15 residues. The CDR3 DNA follows: TGTGCCAGCAGTTCTGCGCGGGGTAGACATGAAAAACTGTTTTTT. Its protein product is CASSSARGRHEKLFF.

In this sample, this clonotype turned up many times. J is TRBJ1-6 and V is TRBV28; D is perhaps TRBD1 (6 bases). The V end lost 5 bases, the J end lost 6 bases, and 8 bases lay between the germline ends. Germline CDR1 is MDHEN and CDR2 is SYDVKM. The length of the CDR3 is 13 residues. The CDR3 is CASSRQVNSPLHF. Here the CDR3 DNA reads TGTGCCAGCAGTCGACAGGTTAATTCACCCCTCCACTTT.

This clonotype was seen a few times. A read error may explain this, as a much larger clone is one base away. This chain uses TRBV12-3 or TRBV12-4 with TRBJ2-1, with a tentative D call TRBD1 (6 bases). The CDR3 length is 15 residues. The chain's CDR3 is CVSSFAGALYNEQFF. CDR3 nucleotides: TGTGTCAGCAGTTTTGCAGGGGCCCTCTACAATGAGCAGTTCTTC.

In this sample, this clonotype turned up many times. The rearrangement links TRBV6-1 to TRBJ1-5, with D perhaps matching TRBD1 (5 bases). The length of the CDR3 is 14 residues. The germline gives CDR1 MNHNS, CDR2 SASEGT. The V gene lost 5 bases and the J gene lost 5 bases, with 13 bases spanning the gap. The CDR3 reads CASSSQGGHQPQHF. CDR3 nucleotides: TGTGCCAGCAGTAGTCAGGGTGGTCATCAGCCCCAGCATTTT.